Listed below are T cell receptor beta chains from one sample, sequenced in a study of blood T cell repertoires in COVID-19. The assay was immunoSEQ multiplex PCR, and TCRdb's table has in-frame clones only and misses some. Of 110,000 or so clones detected, 88% appear once; the ten largest clones hold 2% to 3%. Sample: peripheral blood. The receptors were gathered from a human donor in a cohort sampled during active COVID-19. The CDR3 runs from the conserved cysteine through the conserved F or W. Fields, in order: V gene, clone size, J gene, D gene, CDR3 length, CDR3 DNA, CDR3 protein. A D gene is named only where the DNA matches it firmly. Size is omitted from some rows. Given values are once, few, many or a class for expanded clones.

>TRBV18|once|TRBJ2-2|TRBD2|17
TGTGCCAGCTCACCACCAGGGACTAGCGGGATCTCCGGGGAGCTGTTTTTT
CASSPPGTSGISGELFF
>TRBV6-5|.|TRBJ1-1|.|14
TGTGCCAGCAGGACGGAGGGTTCGGGCACTGAAGCTTTCTTT
CASRTEGSGTEAFF
>TRBV5-1|.|TRBJ1-2|.|15
TGCGCCAGCAGCTTGGAATCCCAGGGGAGCTATGGCTACACCTTC
CASSLESQGSYGYTF
>TRBV6-1|.|TRBJ2-7|TRBD1|18
TGTGCCAGCAGTGAAGCGGGGGGTGGACAGGGTCGTTGGGGCGAGCAGTACTTC
CASSEAGGGQGRWGEQYF
>TRBV6-5|.|TRBJ1-2|.|15
TGTGCCAGCAGATACCCCCTAGGACAATCCGGGGGCTACACCTTC
CASRYPLGQSGGYTF
>TRBV11-2|.|TRBJ2-2|.|11
TGTGCCAGCTACCGCGCAGGGGAGCTGTTTTTT
CASYRAGELFF
>TRBV29-1|.|TRBJ1-5|TRBD1|12
TGCAGCGTTGGACAGGGGGCACAGCCCCAGCATTTT
CSVGQGAQPQHF
>TRBV25-1|once|TRBJ1-1|TRBD1|15
TGTGCCAGCAGTGATTACAGGGGGGAGGACACTGAAGCTTTCTTT
CASSDYRGEDTEAFF
>TRBV30|.|TRBJ2-4|TRBD2|12
TGTGCCTGGACCCCCGCGGGGGGCATTCAGTACTTC
CAWTPAGGIQYF
>TRBV9|.|TRBJ2-3|TRBD2|16
TGTGCCAGCAGCGCTCTACTGGGGGGAGGGACAGATACGCAGTATTTT
CASSALLGGGTDTQYF
>TRBV6-5|.|TRBJ1-2|TRBD1|15
TGTGCCAGCAGTTCTTTAGGACAGGGAAGAACTGGCTACACCTTC
CASSSLGQGRTGYTF
>TRBV7-8|.|TRBJ1-2|TRBD1|13
TGTGCCAGCAGCACTACAGGGGTCTATGGCTACACCTTC
CASSTTGVYGYTF
>TRBV5-1|.|TRBJ2-3|TRBD2|15
TGCGCCAGCAGTACAGCGGGAGGGAGCACAGATACGCAGTATTTT
CASSTAGGSTDTQYF
>TRBV11-2|.|TRBJ2-1|.|14
TGTGCCAGCAGCCCCGGGACATTCTACAATGAGCAGTTCTTC
CASSPGTFYNEQFF
>TRBV10-3|.|TRBJ2-1|.|14
TGTGCCATCAGACAGGGAGATAACGGCAATGAGCAGTTCTTC
CAIRQGDNGNEQFF
>TRBV2|.|TRBJ2-5|TRBD2|16
TGTGCCAGCACTAGTCTAGCGGGAACGGGGGGGGAGACCCAGTACTTC
CASTSLAGTGGETQYF
>TRBV5-8|.|TRBJ2-5|.|13
TGTGCCAGCAGCCGTGACACAAAAGAGACCCAGTACTTC
CASSRDTKETQYF
>TRBV27|few|TRBJ2-7|TRBD1|14
TGTGCCAGCAGGGACAGGGGAAATATTTACGAGCAGTACTTC
CASRDRGNIYEQYF
>TRBV6-5|.|TRBJ2-2|.|14
TGTGCCAGCAGTTACTTGGCAGGGACCGGGGAGCTGTTTTTT
CASSYLAGTGELFF
>TRBV4-1|.|TRBJ2-7|.|16
TGCGCCAGCAGCCAAGACAGACAGCTTTTCTCCTACGAGCAGTACTTC
CASSQDRQLFSYEQYF
>TRBV2|few|TRBJ1-5|.|15
TGTGCCAGCAGTGAAAGGTCAGGGGTCAATCAGCCCCAGCATTTT
CASSERSGVNQPQHF
>TRBV11-2|.|TRBJ2-7|.|15
TGTGCCAGCAGCGGCGGGGCGGCCAGCTCCTACGAGCAGTACTTC
CASSGGAASSYEQYF
>TRBV7-8|.|TRBJ1-2|TRBD1|12
TGTGCCAGCAGCCGGACAGGGTATGGCTACACCTTC
CASSRTGYGYTF
>TRBV25-1|.|TRBJ2-2|TRBD1|13
TGTGCCAGCAGCAAAACAGGGGCCGGGGAGCTGTTTTTT
CASSKTGAGELFF
>TRBV5-1|.|TRBJ2-3|.|15
TGCGCCAGCAGCTTGACAGGAGCTAGCACAGATACGCAGTATTTT
CASSLTGASTDTQYF